The count of the clone carrying this TCR beta chain is one. Germline V gene lookup returns CDR1 SGHVS and CDR2 FQNEAQ. Trimming left V 5 bases short and J 4 bases short, with 20 bases between. The CDR3 is 16 amino acids. The data originate from a study of blood T cell repertoires in COVID-19. Measured with immunoSEQ multiplex PCR; TCRdb has only the in-frame clones, and not every one. Of about 180,000 clones in the sample, about 78% were seen once. The specimen was PBMCs or T cells enriched from blood (not recorded which). The origin of this receptor is a woman aged 45-59 years who had recovered from COVID-19. The chain carries TRBV7-8 and TRBJ1-1, with a possible D match to TRBD1 (6 bases). CDR3 residues: CASSPRDTPRSTEAFF. In DNA, the CDR3 is TGTGCCAGCAGCCCCCGGGACACCCCGCGAAGCACTGAAGCTTTCTTT.